Here is one T cell receptor (beta chain) with its context. This entry belongs to a study of blood T cell repertoires in COVID-19. About the study: The United States, Italy and Spain supplied acute and convalescent COVID-19 samples. PBMCs, B-cell-depleted T cells, or T cells provided the cDNA or gDNA that made up the material.

CDR1 LNHDA and CDR2 SQIVND come from the germline V gene (reference sequence). The CDR3 totals 14 residues. The ends lost 10 bases at V and 3 bases at J; junction bases unmatched: 8. Per the original methods: Estimation of nucleated cell counts was performed using reference gene primer amplification. Assay: immunoSEQ multiplex PCR; the TCRdb copy retains only in-frame clones and omits some. V and J calls and clone size are copied from that table; D and trimming were computed from the DNA. The sample has 10,000 to 15,000 clones; roughly 82% are singletons. The receptor's source is a man older than 75 with acute or convalescent COVID-19. Sequenced: peripheral blood. The rearrangement uses TRBV19 and TRBJ2-3, with TRBD1 matching 9 bases. As DNA, the CDR3 is TGTGCCACCACCCCGGGACAGGGAACAGATACGCAGTATTTT. Protein product: CATTPGQGTDTQYF.